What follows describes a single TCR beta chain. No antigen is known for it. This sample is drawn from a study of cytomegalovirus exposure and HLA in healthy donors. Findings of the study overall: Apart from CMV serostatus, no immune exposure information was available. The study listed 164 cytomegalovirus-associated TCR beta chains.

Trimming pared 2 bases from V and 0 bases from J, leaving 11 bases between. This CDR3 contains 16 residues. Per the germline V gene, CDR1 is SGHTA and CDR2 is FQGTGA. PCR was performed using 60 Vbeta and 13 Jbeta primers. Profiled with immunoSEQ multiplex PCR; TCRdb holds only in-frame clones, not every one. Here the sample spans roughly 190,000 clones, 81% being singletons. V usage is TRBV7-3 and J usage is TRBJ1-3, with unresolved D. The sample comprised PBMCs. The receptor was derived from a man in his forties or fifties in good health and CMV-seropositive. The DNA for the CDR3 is TGTGCCAGCAGCTTAGCTTATCAGGTCTCTGGAAACACCATATATTTT. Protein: CASSLAYQVSGNTIYF.